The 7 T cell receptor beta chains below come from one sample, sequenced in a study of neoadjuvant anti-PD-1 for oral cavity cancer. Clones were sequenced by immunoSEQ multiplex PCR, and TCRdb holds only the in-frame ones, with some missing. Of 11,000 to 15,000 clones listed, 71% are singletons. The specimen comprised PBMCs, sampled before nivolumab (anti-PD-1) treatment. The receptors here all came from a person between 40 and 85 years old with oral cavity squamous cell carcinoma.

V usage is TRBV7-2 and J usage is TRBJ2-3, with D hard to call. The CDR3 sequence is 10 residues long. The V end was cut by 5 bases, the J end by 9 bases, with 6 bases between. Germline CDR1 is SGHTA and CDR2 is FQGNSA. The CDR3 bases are TGTGCCAGCAGCACTCCGACGCAGTATTTT. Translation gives CASSTPTQYF. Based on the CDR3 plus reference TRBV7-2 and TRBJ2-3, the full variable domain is GAGVSQSPSNKVTEKGKDVELRCDPISGHTALYWYRQSLGQGLEFLIYFQGNSAPDKSGLPSDRFSAERTGGSVSTLTIQRTQQEDSAVYLCASSTPTQYFGPGTRLTVL.

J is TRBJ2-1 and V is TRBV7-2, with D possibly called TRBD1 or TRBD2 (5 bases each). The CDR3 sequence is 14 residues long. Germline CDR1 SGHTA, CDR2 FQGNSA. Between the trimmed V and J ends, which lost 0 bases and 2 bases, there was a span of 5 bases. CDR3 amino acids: CASSLAGAYNEQFF. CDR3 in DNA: TGTGCCAGCAGCTTAGCGGGGGCCTACAATGAGCAGTTCTTC.

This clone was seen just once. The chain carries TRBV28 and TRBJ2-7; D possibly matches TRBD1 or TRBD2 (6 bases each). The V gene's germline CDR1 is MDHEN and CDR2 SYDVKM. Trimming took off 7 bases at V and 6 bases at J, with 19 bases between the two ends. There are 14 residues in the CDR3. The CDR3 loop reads CASNKGQGTAEQYF. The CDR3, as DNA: TGTGCCAGCAACAAAGGGCAGGGGACTGCCGAGCAGTACTTC.

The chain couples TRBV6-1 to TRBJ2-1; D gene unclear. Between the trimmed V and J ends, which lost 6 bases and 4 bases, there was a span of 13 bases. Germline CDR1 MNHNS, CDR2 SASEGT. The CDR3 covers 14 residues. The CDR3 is CASSSPPEYNEQFF. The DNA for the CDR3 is TGTGCCAGCAGCAGCCCCCCCGAGTACAATGAGCAGTTCTTC.

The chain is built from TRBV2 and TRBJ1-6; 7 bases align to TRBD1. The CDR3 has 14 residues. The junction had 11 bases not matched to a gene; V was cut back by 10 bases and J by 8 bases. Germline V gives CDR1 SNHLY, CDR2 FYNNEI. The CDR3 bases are TGTGCCATCATCAGGGGGTCCGGGGATTCACCCCTCCACTTT. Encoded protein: CAIIRGSGDSPLHF.

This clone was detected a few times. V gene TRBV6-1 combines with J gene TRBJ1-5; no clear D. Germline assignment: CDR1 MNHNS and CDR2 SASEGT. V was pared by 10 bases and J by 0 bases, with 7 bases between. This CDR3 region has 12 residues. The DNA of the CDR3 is TGTGCCATCAGAGATAGCAATCAGCCCCAGCATTTT. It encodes CAIRDSNQPQHF.

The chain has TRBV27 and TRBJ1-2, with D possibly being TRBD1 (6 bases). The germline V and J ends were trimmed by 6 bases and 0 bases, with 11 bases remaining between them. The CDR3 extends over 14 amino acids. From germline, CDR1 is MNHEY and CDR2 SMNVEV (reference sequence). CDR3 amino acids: CASRRDNSNYGYTF. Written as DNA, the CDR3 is TGTGCCAGCAGGCGGGACAACTCTAACTATGGCTACACCTTC.